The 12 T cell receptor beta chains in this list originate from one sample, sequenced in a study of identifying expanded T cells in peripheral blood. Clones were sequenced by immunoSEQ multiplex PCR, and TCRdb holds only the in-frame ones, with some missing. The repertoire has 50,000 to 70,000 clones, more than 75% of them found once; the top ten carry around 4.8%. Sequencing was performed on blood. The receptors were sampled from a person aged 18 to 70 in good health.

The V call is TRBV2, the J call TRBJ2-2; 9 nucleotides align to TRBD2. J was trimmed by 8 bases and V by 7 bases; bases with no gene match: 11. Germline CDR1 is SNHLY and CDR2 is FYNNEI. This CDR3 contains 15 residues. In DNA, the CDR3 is TGTGCCAGCATGTTGACTAGCGGTGGTTTGGGGGAGCTGTTTTTT. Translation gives CASMLTSGGLGELFF.

CDR3 bases: TGTGCCAGTAGGACGGGACTAGCGCAAACCTACGAGCAGTACTTC. Translated: CASRTGLAQTYEQYF. The chain uses TRBV19 and TRBJ2-7, with 10 bases aligning to TRBD2. V lost 6 bases and J lost 2; bases outside the gene matches: 7. The CDR3 consists of 15 residues. CDR1 is LNHDA, CDR2 SQIVND, per germline (reference sequence).

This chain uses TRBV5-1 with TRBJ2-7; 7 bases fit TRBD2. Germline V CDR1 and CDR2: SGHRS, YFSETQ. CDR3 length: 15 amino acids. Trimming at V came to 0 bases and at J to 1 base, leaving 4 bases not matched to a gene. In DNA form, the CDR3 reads TGCGCCAGCAGCTTGGTCCCTAGCGGATCCTACGAGCAGTACTTC. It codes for CASSLVPSGSYEQYF.

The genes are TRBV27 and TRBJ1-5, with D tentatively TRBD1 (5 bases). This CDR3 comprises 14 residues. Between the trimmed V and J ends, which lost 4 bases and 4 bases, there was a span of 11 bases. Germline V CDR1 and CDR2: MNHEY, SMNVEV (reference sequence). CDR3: CASSSAGFNQPQHF. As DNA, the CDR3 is TGTGCCAGCAGTTCCGCAGGGTTTAATCAGCCCCAGCATTTT.

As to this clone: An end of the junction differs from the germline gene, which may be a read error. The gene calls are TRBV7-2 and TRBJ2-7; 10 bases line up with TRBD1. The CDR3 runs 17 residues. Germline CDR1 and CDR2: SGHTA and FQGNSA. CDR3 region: CASSLVGSDRGSSEQYF. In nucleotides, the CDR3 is TGTGCCAGCAGCTTAGTAGGGTCGGACAGGGGGTCCTCCGAGCAGTACTTC. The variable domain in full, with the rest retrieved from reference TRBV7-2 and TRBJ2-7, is GAGVSQSPSNKVTEKGKDVELRCDPISGHTALYWYRQSLGQGLEFLIYFQGNSAPDKSGLPSDRFSAERTGGSVSTLTIQRTQQEDSAVYLCASSLVGSDRGSSEQYFGPGTRLTVT.

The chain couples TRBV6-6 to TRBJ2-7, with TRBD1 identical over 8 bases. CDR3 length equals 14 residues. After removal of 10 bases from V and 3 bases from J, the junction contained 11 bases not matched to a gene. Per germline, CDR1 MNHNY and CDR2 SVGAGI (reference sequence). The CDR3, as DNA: TGTGCCACCCGGACCGGACAGGGCGGCTACGAGCAGTACTTC. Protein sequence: CATRTGQGGYEQYF.

In DNA form, the CDR3 reads TGTGCCAGCAGCCCCAACAGGGCGCAAGAGACCCAGTACTTC. Translated, it gives CASSPNRAQETQYF. The chain combines TRBV11-2 with TRBJ2-5; D perhaps matches TRBD1 (6 bases). The CDR3 is 14 residues long. V lost 5 bases and J lost 2, with 12 bases in between. Germline V gene data show CDR1 as SGHAT and CDR2 as FQNNGV. The full variable domain, completed using reference TRBV11-2 and TRBJ2-5, is EAGVAQSPRYKIIEKRQSVAFWCNPISGHATLYWYQQILGQGPKLLIQFQNNGVVDDSQLPKDRFSAERLKGVDSTLKIQPAKLEDSAVYLCASSPNRAQETQYFGPGTRLLVL.

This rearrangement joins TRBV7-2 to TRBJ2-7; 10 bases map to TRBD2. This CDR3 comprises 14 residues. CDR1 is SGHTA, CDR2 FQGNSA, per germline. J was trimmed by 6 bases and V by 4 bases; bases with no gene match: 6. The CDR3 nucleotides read TGTGCCAGCAGCTCTGGAGCGGGAGGGCCCGAGCAGTACTTC. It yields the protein CASSSGAGGPEQYF.

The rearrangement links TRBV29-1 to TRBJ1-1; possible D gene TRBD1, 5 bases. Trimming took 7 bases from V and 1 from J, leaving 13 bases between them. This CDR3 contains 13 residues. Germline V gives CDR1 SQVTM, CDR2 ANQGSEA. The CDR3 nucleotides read TGCAGCGCCCGGGCGGGGGGGAACACTGAAGCTTTCTTT. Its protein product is CSARAGGNTEAFF.

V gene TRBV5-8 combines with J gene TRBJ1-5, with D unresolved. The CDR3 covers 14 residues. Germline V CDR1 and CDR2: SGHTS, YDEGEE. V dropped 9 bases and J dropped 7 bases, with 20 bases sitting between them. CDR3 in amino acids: CATRPLRVEQPQHF. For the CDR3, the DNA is TGTGCCACACGGCCGTTAAGAGTGGAGCAGCCCCAGCATTTT.

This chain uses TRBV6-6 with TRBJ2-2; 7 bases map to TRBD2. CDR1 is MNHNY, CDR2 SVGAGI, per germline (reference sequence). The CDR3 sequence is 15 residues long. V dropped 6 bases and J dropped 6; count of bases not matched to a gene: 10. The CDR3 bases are TGTGCCAGCAGCCGCCTGGGGGGGGAGGCCGGGGAGCTGTTTTTT. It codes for CASSRLGGEAGELFF.

The CDR3 loop is CASSLGVTPPEKLFF. In DNA, the CDR3 is TGCGCCAGCAGCTTGGGAGTCACACCGCCGGAAAAACTGTTTTTT. The chain has TRBV5-1 and TRBJ1-4; no reliable D call. The length of the CDR3 is 15 residues. The V end was cut by 0 bases, the J end by 8 bases, with 14 bases between. The germline V gene has CDR1 SGHRS and CDR2 YFSETQ.